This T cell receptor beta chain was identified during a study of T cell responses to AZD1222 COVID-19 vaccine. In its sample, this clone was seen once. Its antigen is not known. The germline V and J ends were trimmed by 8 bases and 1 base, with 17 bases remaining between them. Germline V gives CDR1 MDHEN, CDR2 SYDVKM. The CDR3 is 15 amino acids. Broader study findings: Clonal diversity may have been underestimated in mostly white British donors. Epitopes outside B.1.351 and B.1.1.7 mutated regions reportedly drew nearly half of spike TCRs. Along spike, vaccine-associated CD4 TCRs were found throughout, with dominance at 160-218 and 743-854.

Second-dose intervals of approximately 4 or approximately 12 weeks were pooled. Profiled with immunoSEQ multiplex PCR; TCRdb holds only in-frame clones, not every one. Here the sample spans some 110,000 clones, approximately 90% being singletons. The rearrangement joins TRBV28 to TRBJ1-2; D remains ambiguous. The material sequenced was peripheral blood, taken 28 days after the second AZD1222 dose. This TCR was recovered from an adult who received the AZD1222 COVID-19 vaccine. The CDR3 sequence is CASEFRGRSNYGYTF. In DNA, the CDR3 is TGTGCCAGCGAGTTTCGCGGTCGGAGTAACTATGGCTACACCTTC.